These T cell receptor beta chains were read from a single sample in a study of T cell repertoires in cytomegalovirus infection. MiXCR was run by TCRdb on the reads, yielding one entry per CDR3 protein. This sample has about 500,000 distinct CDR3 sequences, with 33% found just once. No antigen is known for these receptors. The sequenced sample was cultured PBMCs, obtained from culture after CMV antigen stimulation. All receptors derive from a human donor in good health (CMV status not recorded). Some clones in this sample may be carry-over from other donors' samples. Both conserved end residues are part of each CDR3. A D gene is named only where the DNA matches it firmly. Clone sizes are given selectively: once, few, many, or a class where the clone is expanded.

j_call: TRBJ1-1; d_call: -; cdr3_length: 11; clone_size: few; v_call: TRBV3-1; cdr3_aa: CASSQRAEAFF; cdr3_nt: TGTGCCAGCAGCCAAAGGGCTGAAGCTTTCTTT
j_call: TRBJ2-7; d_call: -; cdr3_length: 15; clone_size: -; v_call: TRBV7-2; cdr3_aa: CASSVGTSRDYEQYF; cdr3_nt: TGTGCCAGCAGCGTCGGAACTAGCAGGGACTACGAGCAGTACTTC
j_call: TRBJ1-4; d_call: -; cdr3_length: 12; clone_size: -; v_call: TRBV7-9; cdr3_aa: CASSYGDGKLFF; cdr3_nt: TGTGCCAGCAGCTACGGGGACGGAAAACTGTTTTTT
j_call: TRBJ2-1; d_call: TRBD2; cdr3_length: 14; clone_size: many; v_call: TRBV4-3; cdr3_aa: CASSHSSGNNEQFF; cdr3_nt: TGCGCCAGCAGCCATTCTAGCGGGAACAATGAGCAGTTCTTC
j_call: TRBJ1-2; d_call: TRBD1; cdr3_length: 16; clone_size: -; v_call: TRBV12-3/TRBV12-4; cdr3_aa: CASRGYQSGGEGGYTF; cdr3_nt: TGTGCCAGCAGGGGATATCAGTCAGGGGGCGAAGGAGGCTACACCTTC
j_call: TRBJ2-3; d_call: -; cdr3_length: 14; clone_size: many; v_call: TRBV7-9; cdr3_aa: CASRPGGSTDTQYF; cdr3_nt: TGTGCCTCGAGGCCTGGTGGAAGCACAGATACGCAGTATTTT
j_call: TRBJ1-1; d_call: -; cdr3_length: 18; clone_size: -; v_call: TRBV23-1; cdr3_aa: CASSQPLIFDDDDTEAFF; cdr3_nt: TGCGCCAGCAGTCAACCCCTCATATTTGACGACGACGACACTGAAGCTTTCTTT
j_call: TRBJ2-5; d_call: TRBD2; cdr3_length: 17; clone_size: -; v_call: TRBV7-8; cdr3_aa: CASSTGLAGPLQETQYF; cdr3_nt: TGTGCCAGCAGCACGGGACTAGCGGGACCCCTCCAAGAGACCCAGTACTTC
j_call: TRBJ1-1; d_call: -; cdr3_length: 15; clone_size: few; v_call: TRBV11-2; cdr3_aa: CASSLGVTSNTEAFF; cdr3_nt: TGTGCCAGCAGCTTAGGAGTCACCTCGAACACTGAAGCTTTCTTT
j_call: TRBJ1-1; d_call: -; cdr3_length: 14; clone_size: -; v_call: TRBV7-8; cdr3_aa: CASSLAESYTEAFF; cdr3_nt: TGTGCCAGCAGCTTAGCCGAGAGTTACACTGAAGCTTTCTTT
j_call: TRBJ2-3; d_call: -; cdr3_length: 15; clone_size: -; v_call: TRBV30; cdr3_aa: CAWSVQAGHTDTQYF; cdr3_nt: TGTGCCTGGAGCGTACAAGCGGGACACACAGATACGCAGTATTTT
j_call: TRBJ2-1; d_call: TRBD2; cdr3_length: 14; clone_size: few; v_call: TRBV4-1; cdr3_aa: CASSQPGTSGMQFF; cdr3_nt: TGCGCCAGCAGCCAGCCCGGGACTAGCGGGATGCAGTTCTTC
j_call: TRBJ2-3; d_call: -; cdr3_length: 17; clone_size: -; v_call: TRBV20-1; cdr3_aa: CSARAGGLAAATDTQYF; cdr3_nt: TGCAGTGCTAGAGCAGGGGGTCTAGCGGCTGCCACAGATACGCAGTATTTT
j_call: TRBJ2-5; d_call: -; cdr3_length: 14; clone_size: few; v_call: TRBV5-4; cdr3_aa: CASSLGLLQETQYF; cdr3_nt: TGTGCCAGCAGCTTGGGGCTGCTGCAAGAGACCCAGTACTTC
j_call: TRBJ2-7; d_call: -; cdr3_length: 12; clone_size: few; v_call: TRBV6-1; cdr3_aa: CASLKSTYEQYF; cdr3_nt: TGTGCCAGCCTCAAATCAACCTACGAGCAGTACTTC
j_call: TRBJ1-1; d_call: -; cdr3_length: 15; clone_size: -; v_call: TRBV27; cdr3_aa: CASSSGTLGRTEAFF; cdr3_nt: TGTGCCAGCAGTTCAGGGACACTCGGAAGAACTGAAGCTTTCTTT
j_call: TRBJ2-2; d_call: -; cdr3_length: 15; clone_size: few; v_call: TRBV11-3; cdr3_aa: CASSSTYENTGELFF; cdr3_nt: TGTGCCAGCAGCTCCACATACGAGAACACCGGGGAGCTGTTTTTT
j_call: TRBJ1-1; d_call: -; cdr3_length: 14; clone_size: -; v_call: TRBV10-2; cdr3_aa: CASSESIGHSEAFF; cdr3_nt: TGCGCCAGCAGTGAGTCGATTGGTCACTCGGAAGCTTTCTTT
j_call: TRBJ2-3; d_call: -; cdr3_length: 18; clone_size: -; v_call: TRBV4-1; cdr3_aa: CASSQSRGLQTAINTQYF; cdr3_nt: TGCGCCAGCAGCCAATCCCGAGGGTTGCAGACAGCAATTAATACGCAGTATTTT
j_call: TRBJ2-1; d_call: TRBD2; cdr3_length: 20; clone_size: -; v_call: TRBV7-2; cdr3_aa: CASSFPGLVAGDGSYNEQFF; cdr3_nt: TGTGCCAGCAGCTTTCCGGGGTTAGTAGCGGGAGATGGTTCCTACAATGAGCAGTTCTTC
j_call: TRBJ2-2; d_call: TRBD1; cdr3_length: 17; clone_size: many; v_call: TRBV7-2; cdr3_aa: CASSSYSDRVRSGELFF; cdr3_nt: TGTGCCAGCAGCTCCTATTCAGACAGGGTCAGGTCCGGGGAGCTGTTTTTT
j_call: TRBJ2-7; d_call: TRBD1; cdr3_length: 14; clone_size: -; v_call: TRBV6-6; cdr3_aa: CASRFTGAAYEQYF; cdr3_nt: TGTGCCAGCAGATTCACAGGGGCCGCCTACGAGCAGTACTTC
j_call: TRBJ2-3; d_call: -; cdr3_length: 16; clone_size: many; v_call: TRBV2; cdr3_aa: CASSEARDGSTDTQYF; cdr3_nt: TGTGCCAGCAGTGAAGCAAGGGACGGGAGCACAGATACGCAGTATTTT
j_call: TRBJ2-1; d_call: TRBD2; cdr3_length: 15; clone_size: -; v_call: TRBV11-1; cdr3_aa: CASSFLSGAYNEQFF; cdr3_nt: TGTGCCAGCAGCTTCCTTAGCGGGGCGTACAATGAGCAGTTCTTC
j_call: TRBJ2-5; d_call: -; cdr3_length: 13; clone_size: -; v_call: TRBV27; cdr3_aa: CASSFTGVETQYF; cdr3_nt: TGTGCCAGCAGTTTCACCGGCGTGGAGACCCAGTACTTC
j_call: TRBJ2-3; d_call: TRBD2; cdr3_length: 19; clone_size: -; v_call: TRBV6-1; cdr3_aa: CASSEAWDLAGDFADTQYF; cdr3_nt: TGTGCCAGCAGTGAAGCATGGGACCTAGCGGGAGATTTCGCAGATACGCAGTATTTT
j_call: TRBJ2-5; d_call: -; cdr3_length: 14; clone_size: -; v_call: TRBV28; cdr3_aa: CASSFGAGLGTQYF; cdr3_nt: TGTGCCAGCAGTTTTGGGGCGGGCCTCGGGACCCAGTACTTC
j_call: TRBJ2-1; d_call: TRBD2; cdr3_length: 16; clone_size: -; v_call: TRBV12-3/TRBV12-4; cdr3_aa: CASTPGLASPYNEQFF; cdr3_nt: TGTGCCAGCACCCCGGGACTAGCGTCGCCCTACAATGAGCAGTTCTTC
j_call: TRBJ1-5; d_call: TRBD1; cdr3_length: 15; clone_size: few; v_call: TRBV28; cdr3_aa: CASRDPDRPYRPQHF; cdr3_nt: TGTGCCAGCAGAGACCCGGACAGGCCGTATAGGCCCCAGCATTTT
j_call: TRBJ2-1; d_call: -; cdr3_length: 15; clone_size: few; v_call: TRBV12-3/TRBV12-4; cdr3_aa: CASSQRGGAYNEQFF; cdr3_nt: TGTGCCAGCAGTCAAAGGGGGGGGGCCTACAATGAGCAGTTCTTC
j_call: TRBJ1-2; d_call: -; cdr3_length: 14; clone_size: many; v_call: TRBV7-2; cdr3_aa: CASSSTMGPYGYTF; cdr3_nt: TGTGCCAGCAGCTCCACCATGGGGCCCTATGGCTACACCTTC
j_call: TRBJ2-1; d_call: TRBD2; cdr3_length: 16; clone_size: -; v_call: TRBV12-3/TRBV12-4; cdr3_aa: CASSLRISGSQNEQFF; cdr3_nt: TGTGCCAGCAGTTTGAGGATTAGCGGGAGTCAAAATGAGCAGTTCTTC
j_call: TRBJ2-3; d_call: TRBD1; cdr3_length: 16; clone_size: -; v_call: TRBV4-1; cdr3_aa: CASSPTPDRGADTQYF; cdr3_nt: TGCGCCAGCAGCCCTACTCCGGACAGGGGAGCAGATACGCAGTATTTT
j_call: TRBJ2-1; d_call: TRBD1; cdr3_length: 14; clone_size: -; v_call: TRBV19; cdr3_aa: CASSSGDSYNEQFF; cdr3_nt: TGTGCCAGTAGTTCAGGGGACAGCTACAATGAGCAGTTCTTC
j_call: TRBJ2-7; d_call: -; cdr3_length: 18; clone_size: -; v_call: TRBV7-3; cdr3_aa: CASSLRGDTRGSSYEQYF; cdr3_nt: TGTGCCAGCAGCTTACGGGGTGACACTCGAGGGAGTTCCTACGAGCAGTACTTC
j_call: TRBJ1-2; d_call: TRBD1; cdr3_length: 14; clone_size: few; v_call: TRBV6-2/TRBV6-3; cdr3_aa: CASSPDRGRSGYTF; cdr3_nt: TGTGCCAGCAGCCCCGACAGGGGGAGATCTGGGTACACCTTC
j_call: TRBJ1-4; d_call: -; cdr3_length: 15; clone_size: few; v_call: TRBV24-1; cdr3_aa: CATSDFQGGNEKLFF; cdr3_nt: TGTGCCACCAGTGATTTTCAGGGAGGTAATGAAAAACTGTTTTTT
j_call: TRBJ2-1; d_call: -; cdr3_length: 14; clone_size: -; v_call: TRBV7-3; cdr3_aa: CASSGGARANEQFF; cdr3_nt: TGTGCCAGCAGCGGGGGGGCCCGGGCCAATGAGCAGTTCTTC
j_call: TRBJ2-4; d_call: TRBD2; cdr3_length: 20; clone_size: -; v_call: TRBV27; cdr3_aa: CASSLSRRLAGGPDVNIQYF; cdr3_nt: TGTGCCAGCAGTTTAAGTCGGAGACTAGCGGGAGGGCCGGACGTAAACATTCAGTACTTC
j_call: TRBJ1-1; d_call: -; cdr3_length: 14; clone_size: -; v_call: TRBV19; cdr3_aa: CASSIYPRETEAFF; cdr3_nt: TGTGCCAGTAGTATATATCCTCGAGAAACTGAAGCTTTCTTT
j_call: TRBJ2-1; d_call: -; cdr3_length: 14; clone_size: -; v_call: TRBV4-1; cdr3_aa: CASSPQIYDDEQFF; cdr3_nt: TGCGCCAGCAGCCCGCAAATCTACGATGATGAGCAGTTCTTC
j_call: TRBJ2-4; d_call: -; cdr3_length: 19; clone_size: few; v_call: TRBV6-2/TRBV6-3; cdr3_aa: CASSTFRSQESGAKNIQYF; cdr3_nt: TGTGCCAGCAGTACGTTCAGATCCCAGGAATCAGGGGCCAAAAACATTCAGTACTTC
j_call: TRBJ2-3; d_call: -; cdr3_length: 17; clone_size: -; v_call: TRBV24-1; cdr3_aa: CATSFHPRDTSTDTQYF; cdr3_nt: TGTGCCACCAGTTTTCATCCTAGGGATACAAGCACAGATACGCAGTATTTT
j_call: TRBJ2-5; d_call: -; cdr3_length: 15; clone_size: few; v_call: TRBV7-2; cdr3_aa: CASSWETVGIETQYF; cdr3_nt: TGTGCCAGCAGCTGGGAGACAGTGGGGATAGAGACCCAGTACTTC
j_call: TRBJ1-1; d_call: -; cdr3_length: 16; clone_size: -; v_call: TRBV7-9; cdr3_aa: CASSLDSRVGNTEAFF; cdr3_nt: TGTGCCAGCAGCTTAGATTCTCGTGTCGGGAACACTGAAGCTTTCTTT
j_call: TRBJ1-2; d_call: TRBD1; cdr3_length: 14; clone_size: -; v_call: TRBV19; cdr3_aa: CASRTQTGGEGYTF; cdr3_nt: TGTGCCAGTAGAACCCAGACAGGGGGCGAAGGCTACACCTTC
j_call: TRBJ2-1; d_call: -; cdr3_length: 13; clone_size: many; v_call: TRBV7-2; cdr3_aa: CASSLGGRPEQFF; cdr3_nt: TGTGCCAGCAGCTTAGGGGGCCGGCCAGAGCAGTTCTTC
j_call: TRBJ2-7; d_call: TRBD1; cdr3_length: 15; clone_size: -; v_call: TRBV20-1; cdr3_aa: CSALSPGQGSYEQYF; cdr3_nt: TGCAGTGCTCTAAGCCCGGGACAGGGTTCCTACGAGCAGTACTTC
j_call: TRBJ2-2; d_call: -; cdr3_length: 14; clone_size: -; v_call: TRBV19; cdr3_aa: CASSPEMNTGELFF; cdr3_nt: TGTGCCAGTAGTCCGGAGATGAACACCGGGGAGCTGTTTTTT
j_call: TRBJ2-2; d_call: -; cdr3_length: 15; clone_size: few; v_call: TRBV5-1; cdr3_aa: CASRSGHANTGELFF; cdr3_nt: TGCGCCAGCAGGTCGGGACACGCGAACACCGGGGAGCTGTTTTTT
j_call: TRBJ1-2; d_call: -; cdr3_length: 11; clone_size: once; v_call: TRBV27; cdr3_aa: CASMGHYGYTF; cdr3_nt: TGTGCCAGCATGGGTCACTATGGCTACACCTTC